This T cell receptor (beta chain) came from a study of response to subunit inactivated influenza vaccine listed by TCRdb under 2018. For the wider study: Deep quantitative profiling of the T cell receptor repertoire was used in the study to follow responses to a trivalent subunit inactivated influenza vaccine.

Libraries came from RT-PCR. TCRdb shows the sequencer as Illumina HiSeq 2500. TCRdb ran its own pipeline on the public reads, namely fastp trimming at Q25 and MiXCR clone calling, and kept in-frame beta chains. One record per CDR3 amino acid sequence lists the most common genes and DNA. The sample contains around 530,000 distinct CDR3 sequences, 16% of them found a single time. The leading ten clones occupy 3% of the sample. Taken from cysteine to phenylalanine, the CDR3 has 18 residues. Just the 54-base CDR3 DNA is kept, in frame starting at base 1. Taken from the germline V gene, the CDR1 and CDR2 loops are MRHNA and SNTAGT. Relative to germline, V is missing 6 bases and J is missing 7 bases, with 17 bases of the junction outside any gene match. Ten or more counts support this clonotype. This clone's antigen is unknown. It has no much larger one-base neighbor in the sample; base qualities were not kept.

The investigation overall reported the following: The authors suggested that each seasonal influenza vaccination may recruit only a limited number of new T cells.

The sequence was collected from a man aged 45 to 75 who received an inactivated influenza vaccine. Donor details come from another sample of the same person, matched by shared clones. The source was CD4+ T cells sorted from PBMCs, collected less than 30 months after vaccination. In this chain, TRBV6-4 is recombined with TRBJ2-1, with 11 central nucleotides matching TRBD2. The sequenced DNA: TGTGCCAGCAGCCCTGGACTAGCGGGCCATACCGGACTTAATGAGCAGTTCTTC. This yields the protein CASSPGLAGHTGLNEQFF.